The entry below gives a single T cell receptor beta chain sequence along with its context. The entry originates in a study of T cells in women clearing cervical HPV infection. Study-level information: No precancer developed; the control's incident HPV16 infection cleared within 12 months.

TCRdb's table, derived via immunoSEQ multiplex PCR, lists solely in-frame clones and lacks some. The repertoire table contains roughly 22,000 clones. This sequence originates from a woman between 18 and 70 years old with a cervical HPV16 infection that either progressed to CIN3+ or cleared (not recorded which). Sequencing was performed on blood buffy coat.

CDR3 sequence reads: CSVADSPNTGELFF. CDR3 bases read: TGCAGCGTCGCAGACAGCCCGAACACCGGGGAG. V gene TRBV29-1 combines with J gene TRBJ2-2; D perhaps matches TRBD1 (5 bases). From the germline J gene comes the end of the CDR3, since the read stops 3 residues before it. The CDR3 is made up of 14 amino acids. Trimming cost V 6 bases and J 0 bases, with 11 bases left between them. Germline CDR1 reads SQVTM; CDR2 reads ANQGSEA.